This TCR beta chain was profiled in a study of blood T cell repertoires in COVID-19. Turning to the study itself: Spain, Italy and the United States supplied samples that represented acute and convalescent COVID-19. Nucleic acid was either cDNA or gDNA, and it came from T cells, B-cell-depleted T cells, or PBMCs.

The V gene lost 4 bases and the J gene lost 0 bases, with 10 bases spanning the gap. CDR3 size: 16 residues. Germline CDR1 and CDR2: MGHRA and YSYEKL. Source study methods: By means of reference gene primer amplification, nucleated cell counts were estimated. Assay used: immunoSEQ multiplex PCR; TCRdb lists only in-frame clones, some missing. That table is the source of V, J and clone size, and D and trimming were worked out from the DNA. The sample lists about 190,000 clones, around 80% seen once, with 2.5% to 3.5% in the top ten. This sequence originates from a woman of 80 years or more with active or convalescent COVID-19. The chain has TRBV4-1 and TRBJ2-6; D is possibly TRBD1 (5 bases). Sequencing was done on a sample of peripheral blood. The CDR3 loop is CASSPRQISGANVLTF. The CDR3 nucleotides are TGCGCCAGCAGCCCGCGACAGATCTCTGGGGCCAACGTCCTGACTTTC.